Listed below are T cell receptor beta chains from one sample, sequenced in a study of shared clonotypes between healthy human individuals. Sequenced by immunoSEQ multiplex PCR; TCRdb stores in-frame clones only, minus some. In the table there are 450,000 to 500,000 clones, around 80% of which are singletons. Material for sequencing was PBMCs. These receptors were collected from a woman aged 40 to 49 in good health. Some clones in this sample may be carry-over from other donors' samples. Each CDR3 is given with its conserved first and last residue. A D gene is named only where the DNA matches it firmly. Size values are once, few and many counts, or a class for expanded clones, and some rows have none.

TRBV7-8,.,.,TRBJ1-5,TGTGCCAGCAGCCCACAGGGTATTAGCAATCAGCCCCAGCATTTT,CASSPQGISNQPQHF
TRBV9,once,TRBD1,TRBJ2-5,TGTGCCAGCAGTCCCGGACAGGGACAAGAGACCCAGTACTTC,CASSPGQGQETQYF
TRBV5-1,.,.,TRBJ2-5,TGCGCCAGCAGCCGCGAGCGGGCCTCACAAGAGACTCAGTACTTC,CASSRERASQETQYF
TRBV4-1,.,TRBD2,TRBJ2-7,TGCGCCAGCAGCCAAGCCACTCCAACTAGCGGGAGTTGGACCTACGAGCAGTACTTC,CASSQATPTSGSWTYEQYF
TRBV25-1,.,.,TRBJ2-2,TGTGCCAGCAGTGAATCGGGGGGCCGGACCGGGGAGCTGTTTTTT,CASSESGGRTGELFF
TRBV28,.,.,TRBJ1-1,TGTGCCAGCAGTCCCTCGGGGGGAAGGACTGAAGCTTTCTTT,CASSPSGGRTEAFF
TRBV9,.,TRBD1,TRBJ2-7,TGTGCCAGCAGCGTAGGCCCCCGACAGGGGGACGAGCAGTACTTC,CASSVGPRQGDEQYF
TRBV7-3,.,TRBD1,TRBJ1-1,TGTGCCAGCAGGGTTGACAGGGTCTCTGAAGCTTTCTTT,CASRVDRVSEAFF
TRBV11-1,few,.,TRBJ2-1,TGTGCCAGCAGCCCGAAGGGAGGACGATCCTACAATGAGCAGTTCTTC,CASSPKGGRSYNEQFF
TRBV27,.,.,TRBJ2-5,TGTGCCAGCAGTCCGTCTTACCAAGAGACCCAGTACTTC,CASSPSYQETQYF
TRBV5-5,.,.,TRBJ1-1,TGTGCCAGCAGCAGGAGTTTGCAGGGACTCAACACTGAAGCTTTCTTT,CASSRSLQGLNTEAFF
TRBV10-3,.,.,TRBJ1-4,TGTGCCATCAGTGAGTCGAAGGGGCTACATTTCGCTAATGAAAAACTGTTTTTT,CAISESKGLHFANEKLFF
TRBV27,.,TRBD1,TRBJ1-5,TGTGCCAGCAGTTCACAGGGGATCGGCAATCAGCCCCAGCATTTT,CASSSQGIGNQPQHF
TRBV5-1,few,.,TRBJ2-5,TGCGCCAGCAGCTTGGAGGCACAAGAGACCCAGTACTTC,CASSLEAQETQYF
TRBV11-1,many,.,TRBJ2-5,TGTGCCAGCAGCCGTCTAGCTAACCAAGAGACCCAGTACTTC,CASSRLANQETQYF
TRBV7-2,.,TRBD1,TRBJ1-1,TGTGCCAGCAGCTTAGGACAGGGAAGGGGAGCTTTCTTT,CASSLGQGRGAFF
TRBV6-5,.,TRBD1,TRBJ2-5,TGTGCCAGCACTCCAACAGGGGGTCGAGAGACCCAGTACTTC,CASTPTGGRETQYF
TRBV5-1,.,.,TRBJ2-6,TGCGCCAGCAGGGCGGAGGGTCCCCTCTCTGGGGCCAACGTCCTGACTTTC,CASRAEGPLSGANVLTF
TRBV30,.,.,TRBJ1-1,TGTGCCTGGAGGGAGACTCTTACAGGGCCCCTGGACACTGAAGCTTTCTTT,CAWRETLTGPLDTEAFF
TRBV29-1,once,TRBD1,TRBJ1-2,TGCAGCGTGGGACAGGGGGAATATGGCTACACCTTC,CSVGQGEYGYTF
TRBV2,.,TRBD2,TRBJ2-2,TGTGCCAGCAGGCAGGGACTAGCCGCTAACACCGGGGAGCTGTTTTTT,CASRQGLAANTGELFF
TRBV5-8,many,.,TRBJ1-4,TGTGCCAGCAGCTCGGACAAAGGGGAAAAACTGTTTTTT,CASSSDKGEKLFF
TRBV6-5,few,.,TRBJ1-4,TGTGCCAGCAGCCCGACAGTTTATAATGAAAAACTGTTTTTT,CASSPTVYNEKLFF
TRBV7-9,few,TRBD2,TRBJ2-7,TGTGCCAGCAGCTTAAACGGGAGGGCCGACGAGCAGTACTTC,CASSLNGRADEQYF
TRBV7-3,.,TRBD2,TRBJ2-2,TGTGCCAGCAGCTTCGGGGCGGGAGACCGAGGGGAGCTGTTTTTT,CASSFGAGDRGELFF
TRBV5-6,.,.,TRBJ1-2,TGTGCCAGCAGCTTGGGTCTCAGGAATAACTATGGCTACACCTTC,CASSLGLRNNYGYTF
TRBV7-9,.,.,TRBJ1-1,TGTGCCAGCAGCGTGGACAAGAACACTGAAGCTTTCTTT,CASSVDKNTEAFF
TRBV27,once,.,TRBJ2-3,TGTGCCAGCAGTCCCGGGACGTACAGCACAGATACGCAGTATTTT,CASSPGTYSTDTQYF
TRBV29-1,.,TRBD1,TRBJ2-3,TGCAGCGTTGAGATTCCCCAGACAGGGGTAGATACGCAGTATTTT,CSVEIPQTGVDTQYF
TRBV29-1,few,.,TRBJ1-1,TGCAGCGTTGTGGCTCTCCCGAACACTGAAGCTTTCTTT,CSVVALPNTEAFF
TRBV28,.,.,TRBJ1-2,TGTGCCAGCAGTTCGTCCCGGGACGGGTATGGCTACACCTTC,CASSSSRDGYGYTF
TRBV7-2,.,TRBD1,TRBJ2-3,TGTGCCAGCAGCTTAGACAGGGGGCGCACAGATACGCAGTATTTT,CASSLDRGRTDTQYF
TRBV4-1,.,.,TRBJ1-4,TGCGCCAGCAGCCAAGAGGGGGGGACTAATGAAAAACTGTTTTTT,CASSQEGGTNEKLFF
TRBV5-4,many,.,TRBJ2-4,TGTGCCAGCAGCTTGGGATGGGGCAGGTCGGACATTCAGTACTTC,CASSLGWGRSDIQYF
TRBV10-1,once,.,TRBJ1-1,TGCGCCAGCACCGCTGGGAGGGGAACTGAAGCTTTCTTT,CASTAGRGTEAFF
TRBV5-1,.,.,TRBJ2-7,TGCGCCAGCAGCCAAGGGACACTCCCCTCCTACGAGCAGTACTTC,CASSQGTLPSYEQYF
TRBV6-5,.,.,TRBJ2-1,TGTGCCAGCAGTTACGGGTCCACGGAGCAGTTCTTC,CASSYGSTEQFF
TRBV18,.,.,TRBJ2-2,TGTGCCAGCTCACCACGGGACCTAAGCACAGCCGGGGAGCTGTTTTTT,CASSPRDLSTAGELFF
TRBV5-4,.,.,TRBJ2-1,TGTGCCAGCAGCTCCAAAACTAACAATGAGCAGTTCTTC,CASSSKTNNEQFF
TRBV19,.,TRBD2,TRBJ2-5,TGTGCCAGTAGTGGGCTAGCGGGAGAGACCCAGTACTTC,CASSGLAGETQYF
TRBV2,.,.,TRBJ2-3,TGTGCCAGCAGTGAAGATGGTGGTTCTTTAGATACGCAGTATTTT,CASSEDGGSLDTQYF
TRBV7-6,.,.,TRBJ2-1,TGTGCCAGCAGCTCGGGACAACTCTACAATGAGCAGTTCTTC,CASSSGQLYNEQFF
TRBV9,.,TRBD2,TRBJ2-1,TGTGCCAGCAGCGTAGGGAATAGCGGGGGTCGGAATGAGCAGTTCTTC,CASSVGNSGGRNEQFF
TRBV5-1,.,.,TRBJ2-7,TGCGCCAGCAACCTTAGCCCCGGGAACGAGCAGTACTTC,CASNLSPGNEQYF
TRBV6-5,.,.,TRBJ2-3,TGTGCCAGCAGTTACTCGGCTAGCACAGATACGCAGTATTTT,CASSYSASTDTQYF
TRBV5-1,many,TRBD2,TRBJ2-5,TGCGCCAGCAGCTTGGCAGAGGGACTAGGGGGGACCCAGTACTTC,CASSLAEGLGGTQYF
TRBV28,.,.,TRBJ1-2,TGTGCCAGCAGTTTGGCAGGGCTGGGCTATGGCTACACCTTC,CASSLAGLGYGYTF
TRBV10-3,.,TRBD1,TRBJ2-7,TGTGCCGCATCCCCCGGGACAGGGGTTCTGGAGCAGTACTTC,CAASPGTGVLEQYF
TRBV5-4,.,.,TRBJ1-2,TGTGCCAGCAGCTTTGAGAGAGCTAACTATGGCTACACCTTC,CASSFERANYGYTF
TRBV7-8,few,TRBD1,TRBJ1-5,TGTGCCAGCAGTCAGGGGGCAGGTCAGCCCCAGCATTTT,CASSQGAGQPQHF
TRBV29-1,.,TRBD2,TRBJ2-5,TGCAGCGTTGAAGGGGGGCTAGCGGGAAGGGAGACCCAGTACTTC,CSVEGGLAGRETQYF
TRBV9,.,.,TRBJ2-7,TGTGCCAGCAGCCCCGAAGGTCGGGCATTATCCTCCTACGAGCAGTACTTC,CASSPEGRALSSYEQYF
TRBV15,.,.,TRBJ2-1,TGTGCCACCAGCAGAGATTTTTCAGGATACAATGAGCAGTTCTTC,CATSRDFSGYNEQFF
TRBV18,.,.,TRBJ1-1,TGTGCCAGCTCACCAAACGCGGTGAACACTGAAGCTTTCTTT,CASSPNAVNTEAFF
TRBV7-6,.,TRBD1,TRBJ1-5,TGTGCCAGCAGCCGACTAACACAGGGGGCACAGCATTTT,CASSRLTQGAQHF
TRBV7-3,.,.,TRBJ2-5,TGTGCCAGCAGCTTAACGGCAGTCGGCCAAGAGACCCAGTACTTC,CASSLTAVGQETQYF
TRBV9,.,.,TRBJ2-2,TGTGCCAGCAGCGCATTTTCAAGCTTCGGGGAGCTGTTTTTT,CASSAFSSFGELFF